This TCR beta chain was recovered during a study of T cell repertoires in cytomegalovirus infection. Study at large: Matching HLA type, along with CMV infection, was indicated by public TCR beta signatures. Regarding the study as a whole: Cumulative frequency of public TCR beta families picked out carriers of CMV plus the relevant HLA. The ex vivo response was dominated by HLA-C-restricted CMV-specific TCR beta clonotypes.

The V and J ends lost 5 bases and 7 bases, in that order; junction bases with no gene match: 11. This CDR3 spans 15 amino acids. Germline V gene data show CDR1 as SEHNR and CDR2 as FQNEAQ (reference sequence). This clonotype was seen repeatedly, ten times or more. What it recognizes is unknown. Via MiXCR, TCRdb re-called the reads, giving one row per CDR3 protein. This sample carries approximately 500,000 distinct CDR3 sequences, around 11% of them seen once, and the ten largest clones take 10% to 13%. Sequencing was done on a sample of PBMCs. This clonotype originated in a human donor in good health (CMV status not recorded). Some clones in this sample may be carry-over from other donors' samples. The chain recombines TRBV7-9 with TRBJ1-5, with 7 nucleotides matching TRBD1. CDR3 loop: CASSHTQGVGQPQHF. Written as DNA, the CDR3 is TGTGCCAGCAGCCATACCCAGGGGGTTGGGCAGCCCCAGCATTTT.